This is a list of T cell receptor beta chains from one sample in a study of PD-1 blockade in classical Hodgkin lymphoma. The data were produced by immunoSEQ multiplex PCR, yet TCRdb's version contains in-frame clones alone and is incomplete. This table holds about 46,000 clones, around 66% found once. This specimen consisted of peripheral blood mononuclear cells (PBMCs), obtained at baseline. The receptors shown here come from a human donor with classical Hodgkin lymphoma. The CDR3 runs from the conserved cysteine through the conserved F or W. A D gene is named only where the DNA matches it firmly. Clone size appears in some rows only: once, few, many, or a class for an expanded clone.

V gene	clone size	D gene	J gene	CDR3 protein	CDR3 DNA
TRBV9	few	TRBD2	TRBJ2-5	CASSPHLTLAGSFQETQYF	TGTGCCAGCAGCCCCCACCTTACGCTAGCGGGTTCTTTCCAAGAGACCCAGTACTTC
TRBV5-4	-	TRBD2	TRBJ2-1	CASSVLREALYNEQFF	TGTGCCAGCAGCGTCCTGCGGGAGGCACTCTACAATGAGCAGTTCTTC
TRBV28	-	-	TRBJ2-1	CASSPGPNEQFF	TGTGCCAGCAGTCCCGGTCCGAATGAGCAGTTCTTC
TRBV7-8	-	TRBD1	TRBJ2-2	CASSLGQTLANTGELFF	TGTGCCAGCAGCTTGGGACAGACCTTAGCGAACACCGGGGAGCTGTTTTTT
TRBV19	-	-	TRBJ2-1	CASMEYNEQFF	TGTGCCAGTATGGAGTACAATGAGCAGTTCTTC
TRBV4-1	-	-	TRBJ1-2	CASSQVFGTHYGYTF	TGCGCCAGCAGCCAAGTCTTCGGGACACACTATGGCTACACCTTC
TRBV5-1	-	TRBD1	TRBJ1-1	CASSPQGAVGTEAFF	TGCGCCAGCAGCCCACAGGGGGCGGTTGGCACTGAAGCTTTCTTT
TRBV7-2	-	-	TRBJ1-2	CASSLNGQKGYTF	TGTGCCAGCAGCTTAAACGGGCAGAAGGGCTACACCTTC
TRBV18	-	-	TRBJ2-5	CASLGANQETQYF	TGTGCCAGCCTCGGGGCTAACCAAGAGACCCAGTACTTC
TRBV27	-	-	TRBJ1-3	CASSEGDTIYF	TGTGCCAGCAGTGAGGGAGACACCATATATTTT
TRBV5-1	once	-	TRBJ2-3	CASSPQLGRSDTQYF	TGCGCCAGCAGCCCACAACTGGGGCGATCAGATACGCAGTATTTT
TRBV29-1	-	-	TRBJ1-2	CSVAPGNRFYGYTF	TGCAGCGTTGCCCCAGGAAACAGATTCTATGGCTACACCTTC
TRBV19	once	-	TRBJ1-2	CASTPGGGGDYGYTF	TGTGCCAGTACCCCCGGTGGAGGGGGAGACTATGGCTACACCTTC
TRBV5-5	few	-	TRBJ2-5	CASSVVEVRETQYF	TGTGCCAGCAGCGTGGTCGAGGTTCGTGAGACCCAGTACTTC
TRBV4-1	-	TRBD2	TRBJ2-7	CASSLLADLSYEQYF	TGCGCCAGCAGTCTGCTAGCGGACCTCTCCTACGAGCAGTACTTC
TRBV11-2	-	TRBD1	TRBJ1-1	CASSAGQGFRDGPEAFF	TGTGCCAGCAGCGCGGGACAGGGATTTAGAGATGGACCCGAAGCTTTCTTT
TRBV4-1	-	-	TRBJ2-1	CASSQGAYEQFF	TGCGCCAGCAGCCAAGGGGCTTATGAGCAGTTCTTC
TRBV14	-	-	TRBJ2-7	CASSQEGYYEQYF	TGTGCCAGCAGCCAAGAGGGTTACTACGAGCAGTACTTC
TRBV7-9	-	-	TRBJ1-2	CASSLAGKEGYGYTF	TGTGCCAGCAGCTTAGCGGGAAAGGAGGGCTATGGCTACACCTTC
TRBV10-2	once	TRBD2	TRBJ2-3	CASSPGLAGRADTQYF	TGCGCCAGCAGCCCCGGACTAGCGGGTCGTGCAGATACGCAGTATTTT
TRBV7-2	-	TRBD2	TRBJ2-7	CASSLDSSGYEQYF	TGTGCCAGCAGCTTAGACTCTAGCGGCTACGAGCAGTACTTC
TRBV29-1	few	TRBD1	TRBJ2-5	CSVGTVSGRRMAQYF	TGCAGCGTCGGGACAGTATCGGGAAGGCGTATGGCCCAGTACTTC
TRBV28	few	-	TRBJ1-2	CASRYPPPNYGYTF	TGTGCCAGCAGGTATCCCCCCCCCAACTATGGCTACACCTTC
TRBV30	-	TRBD1	TRBJ2-2	CAWSAWDSPTGELFF	TGTGCCTGGAGTGCATGGGACAGCCCCACCGGGGAGCTGTTTTTT
TRBV7-9	-	TRBD1	TRBJ1-4	CASSSDRENEKLFF	TGTGCCAGCAGCTCGGACAGGGAGAATGAAAAACTGTTTTTT
TRBV19	few	-	TRBJ1-5	CASSPLANQPQHF	TGTGCCAGTAGTCCGTTAGCTAATCAGCCCCAGCATTTT
TRBV6-5	-	TRBD1	TRBJ2-3	CASSYSGDRVTDTQYF	TGTGCCAGCAGTTACTCCGGGGACAGGGTAACAGATACGCAGTATTTT
TRBV6-4	-	-	TRBJ1-1	CASRAEVNTEAFF	TGTGCCAGCAGGGCGGAAGTTAACACTGAAGCTTTCTTT
TRBV25-1	-	-	TRBJ1-2	CASRAAGANGYTF	TGTGCCAGCAGAGCCGCGGGGGCCAATGGCTACACCTTC
TRBV6-1	-	TRBD1	TRBJ2-2	CASSGTGATGELFF	TGTGCCAGCAGTGGGACAGGGGCCACCGGGGAGCTGTTTTTT
TRBV9	-	TRBD2	TRBJ2-1	CASSSTSGGGFLEQFF	TGTGCCAGCAGCTCCACTAGCGGGGGGGGTTTTCTTGAGCAGTTCTTC
TRBV12-5	-	-	TRBJ2-7	CASGLTIYEQYF	TGTGCTAGTGGTTTGACAATTTACGAGCAGTACTTC
TRBV7-9	few	-	TRBJ2-1	CASSLGRNEQFF	TGTGCCAGCAGCTTAGGAAGAAATGAGCAGTTCTTC
TRBV28	-	-	TRBJ1-1	CASSFLAEAFF	TGTGCCAGCAGTTTTTTGGCTGAAGCTTTCTTT
TRBV6-5	many	TRBD1	TRBJ1-2	CASSLGQGRGYTF	TGTGCCAGCAGTCTTGGACAGGGCCGTGGCTACACCTTC
TRBV29-1	few	TRBD1	TRBJ2-5	CSVEDGTGATQYF	TGCAGCGTTGAAGACGGGACAGGGGCCACCCAGTACTTC
TRBV4-1	-	-	TRBJ2-7	CASSQDGGPYEQYF	TGCGCCAGCAGCCAAGATGGGGGTCCCTACGAGCAGTACTTC
TRBV9	-	-	TRBJ2-1	CASSGAGLEAEQFF	TGTGCCAGCAGCGGCGCGGGACTTGAGGCTGAGCAGTTCTTC
TRBV6-5	-	TRBD2	TRBJ2-5	CASREGLAATQYF	TGTGCCAGCAGGGAGGGACTAGCGGCGACCCAGTACTTC
TRBV18	-	-	TRBJ1-1	CASSWVLDTEAFF	TGTGCCAGCTCGTGGGTTCTGGACACTGAAGCTTTCTTT
TRBV6-6	-	TRBD1	TRBJ1-4	CASSPPGGANEKLFF	TGTGCCAGCAGTCCCCCAGGGGGCGCTAATGAAAAACTGTTTTTT
TRBV30	-	-	TRBJ1-6	CAWSETALLPLHF	TGTGCCTGGAGTGAGACTGCTCTTTTACCCCTCCACTTT
TRBV29-1	few	-	TRBJ1-1	CSVGLPSTEAFF	TGCAGCGTTGGACTCCCAAGCACTGAAGCTTTCTTT
TRBV9	-	-	TRBJ2-1	CASSVGGDFYNEQFF	TGTGCCAGCAGCGTAGGCGGGGACTTTTACAATGAGCAGTTCTTC
TRBV7-3	-	TRBD2	TRBJ2-3	CASSLIGSGGTDTQYF	TGTGCCAGCAGCTTAATTGGTAGCGGGGGGACAGATACGCAGTATTTT
TRBV5-4	-	-	TRBJ2-1	CASSPLDNEQFF	TGTGCCAGCAGTCCTCTAGACAATGAGCAGTTCTTC
TRBV6-1	-	TRBD1	TRBJ2-3	CASRRTGGTDTQYF	TGTGCCAGCAGGAGGACAGGGGGGACAGATACGCAGTATTTT